This TCR beta chain was identified in a study of Graves' ophthalmopathy and Graves' hyperthyroidism. Transcripts of RNA were the source for amplifying TCR beta CDR3 regions. Second-round multiplex PCR came after a first-round RT-PCR that employed HTBI primers. A single record per CDR3 protein comes from TCRdb applying MiXCR to the multiplex PCR reads. The sample has around 590,000 distinct CDR3 sequences, about 35% seen once. This clonotype was seen many times. The sample taken for sequencing was peripheral blood or thyroid tissue (not recorded which). The sequence was obtained from an adult man with Graves' hyperthyroidism.

The CDR3 DNA reads TGCGCCAGCAGCTCGGAGAGGGCCATGAACACTGAAGCTTTCTTT. Its protein is CASSSERAMNTEAFF. V and J are TRBV5-1 and TRBJ1-1; no reliable D call. Looked up from germline, CDR1 is SGHRS and CDR2 is YFSETQ. The V gene lost 3 bases and the J gene lost 0 bases, with 12 bases spanning the gap. This CDR3 spans 15 amino acids.